The present TCR beta chain was sequenced within a study of T cells in Graves' hyperthyroidism and ophthalmopathy. RNA transcripts provided the source from which TCR beta CDR3 regions were amplified. Primed by the HTBI set, a first-round RT-PCR was run on the TCR CDR3. TCRdb reanalysed the multiplex PCR reads using MiXCR and keeps one entry per CDR3 protein. The table includes hundreds of thousands of distinct CDR3 sequences, 46% detected once. CDR3 size: 13 residues. CDR1 and CDR2 (germline): SQVTM, ANQGSEA. The ends lost 3 bases at V and 7 bases at J; junction bases unmatched: 9. Input material: peripheral blood or thyroid tissue (not recorded which). The chain joins TRBV29-1 to TRBJ2-7, with TRBD1 matching over 7 bases. This clonotype originated in a woman in her late teens or twenties with Graves' hyperthyroidism. Here the CDR3 reads CSVEEQGQGEQYF. Here the CDR3 DNA reads TGCAGCGTTGAGGAACAGGGGCAAGGGGAGCAGTACTTC.